These 9 T cell receptor beta chains were sequenced from one sample in a study of cytomegalovirus exposure and HLA in healthy donors. This PCR relied on a set of 60 Vbeta primers and 13 Jbeta primers. Only in-frame clones appear in the TCRdb table, and some are missing; sequencing was by immunoSEQ multiplex PCR. This repertoire shows more than 85,000 clones, more than 65% found once; its top ten account for roughly an eighth. Specimen: PBMCs. The receptors were gathered from a man aged 25-45 years in good health and CMV-seropositive.

The chain joins TRBV18 to TRBJ1-1; 8 nucleotides align to TRBD1. This CDR3 contains 15 residues. Germline V gene data show CDR1 as KGHSH and CDR2 as LQKENI. V gave up 1 base and J gave up 5 bases; unmatched junction bases: 6. The CDR3 nucleotides are TGTGCCAGCTCACCACAGGACAGGGCGGGAACTGAAGCTTTCTTT. Protein product: CASSPQDRAGTEAFF.

The V call is TRBV19, the J call TRBJ2-5, with 7 nucleotides matching TRBD1. The CDR3 totals 15 residues. Germline V CDR1 and CDR2: LNHDA, SQIVND (reference sequence). J was trimmed by 1 base and V by 4 bases; bases with no gene match: 6. CDR3: CASSRRTGLQETQYF. CDR3 coding DNA: TGTGCCAGTAGTAGACGGACAGGCCTCCAAGAGACCCAGTACTTC.

The rearrangement links TRBV6-1 to TRBJ2-1; tentatively, D is TRBD1 (6 bases). The V end lost 4 bases, the J end lost 5 bases, and 9 bases lay between the germline ends. The CDR3 is 13 amino acids. Germline V CDR1 and CDR2: MNHNS, SASEGT. CDR3: CASSGQAHNEQFF. CDR3 DNA sequence: TGTGCCAGCAGTGGACAGGCACACAATGAGCAGTTCTTC.

The V call is TRBV19, the J call TRBJ1-1, with 10 bases fitting TRBD1. Germline V lookup: CDR1 LNHDA, CDR2 SQIVND (reference sequence). The CDR3 loop spans 15 amino acids. Unmatched junction bases numbered 4, after V lost 4 bases and J lost 2 bases. The CDR3 here is CASSTGQGVNTEAFF. The DNA of the CDR3 is TGTGCCAGTAGTACCGGACAGGGGGTCAACACTGAAGCTTTCTTT.

V and J are TRBV7-2 and TRBJ2-7, with D possibly TRBD1 on 6 matching bases. The CDR3 is made up of 14 amino acids. CDR1 is SGHTA and CDR2 is FQGNSA in the germline V gene. Trimming took 5 bases from V and 3 from J, leaving 14 bases between them. CDR3 sequence: CASSPGHGSYEQYF. The CDR3 nucleotides are TGTGCCAGCAGCCCGGGACACGGTAGCTACGAGCAGTACTTC.

V usage is TRBV27 and J usage is TRBJ2-1; maybe TRBD2 (6 bases). V dropped 6 bases and J dropped 9 bases, with 9 bases sitting between them. Germline CDR1 reads MNHEY; CDR2 reads SMNVEV (reference sequence). The CDR3 is made up of 11 amino acids. CDR3 region: CASREGPEQFF. The CDR3 DNA sequence: TGTGCCAGCAGGGAGGGGCCTGAGCAGTTCTTC.

This clone was detected only once. The chain carries TRBV19 and TRBJ1-4, with D maybe TRBD1 (6 bases). The CDR3 extends over 13 amino acids. Germline CDR1 is LNHDA and CDR2 is SQIVND (reference sequence). Trimming took 9 bases from V and 8 from J, leaving 16 bases between them. The chain's CDR3 is CASRDILGEKLFF. As DNA, the CDR3 is TGTGCCAGCAGGGACATCCTTGGGGAAAAACTGTTTTTT.

This clone turned up a few times. The rearrangement uses TRBV28 and TRBJ1-2, with D perhaps TRBD1 (5 bases). The CDR3 totals 13 residues. Per the germline V gene, CDR1 is MDHEN and CDR2 is SYDVKM. Trimming removed 6 bases from V and 1 base from J, with 9 bases in between. The CDR3 here is CASRDTDNYGYTF. In DNA, the CDR3 is TGTGCCAGCAGGGACACGGATAACTATGGCTACACCTTC.

This clone came up a few times. J is TRBJ2-2 and V is TRBV4-3; 10 bases agree with TRBD1. The CDR3 length is 14 residues. Unmatched junction bases numbered 1, after V lost 5 bases and J lost 4 bases. The germline V gene encodes CDR1 LGHNA and CDR2 YSLEER. The CDR3 sequence: CASSRDRGTGELFF. As DNA, the CDR3 is TGCGCCAGCAGCAGGGACAGGGGCACCGGGGAGCTGTTTTTT.